This T cell receptor (beta chain) was identified in a study of response to subunit inactivated influenza vaccine. Findings of the study overall: It was suggested by the authors that few new T cells are recruited by each seasonal influenza vaccination.

Trimming took 5 bases from V and 7 from J; bases not matched to a gene: 0. The CDR3 runs to 14 residues. One entry per CDR3 protein results from TCRdb running MiXCR on the RT-PCR reads. The sample holds around 580,000 distinct CDR3 sequences, 13% to 15% seen once. This clonotype was seen a handful of times. No antigen is known for it. The sequence was collected from a man aged 50 to 59 who received an inactivated influenza vaccine. The sample consisted of PBMCs from blood, taken less than 13 days after vaccination. V and J are TRBV12-3 or TRBV12-4 and TRBJ2-2, with TRBD2 matching 14 bases. The DNA for the CDR3 is TGTGCCAGCAGTGGACTAGCGGGAGGCGGGGAGCTGTTTTTT. Amino acid sequence: CASSGLAGGGELFF.